Listed below are T cell receptor beta chains from one sample, sequenced in a study of beta chain features in type 1 diabetes. The method was immunoSEQ multiplex PCR; TCRdb's version includes in-frame clones alone and lacks a portion of them. The data contain roughly 300,000 clones, around 9.3% of them seen just once; the ten biggest clones take up 0.95% to 1.1%. The specimen sequenced was central memory CD4+ T cells from blood. The receptor source for this set is a man younger than 40 with type 1 diabetes. Both conserved end residues are part of each CDR3. A D gene is named only where the DNA matches it firmly. The listing skips clone size in some rows; elsewhere it reads once, few, many or a size class.

>TRBV9|.|few|TRBJ2-5
TGTGCCAGCAGCGCTTGGGAGGAGACCCAGTACTTC
CASSAWEETQYF
>TRBV15|.|.|TRBJ1-1
TGTGCCACCAGAAGAGGGAGGCGAGGGGTTGGCACTGAAGCTTTCTTT
CATRRGRRGVGTEAFF
>TRBV30|TRBD1|.|TRBJ1-2
TGTGCCTGGACTGGACAGGGTGAGAGCTACACCTTC
CAWTGQGESYTF
>TRBV19|.|.|TRBJ2-7
TGTGCCAGTAGTATAGCCCTCTGGACCGACGAGCAGTACTTC
CASSIALWTDEQYF
>TRBV7-2|.|few|TRBJ2-5
TGTGCCAGCAGCTTTGAGCGAGAGACCCAGTACTTC
CASSFERETQYF
>TRBV11-2|TRBD1|few|TRBJ2-5
TGTGCCAGCAGCGTACAGTGGACAGGGGGCCTGGAGACCCAGTACTTC
CASSVQWTGGLETQYF
>TRBV29-1|.|few|TRBJ1-2
TGCAGCGTTGAAGGGCAGGGGTATGGCTACACCTTC
CSVEGQGYGYTF
>TRBV19|TRBD1|.|TRBJ2-7
TGTGCCAGTAGTACTGGACAGGGGGGTACCTACGAGCAGTACTTC
CASSTGQGGTYEQYF
>TRBV9|TRBD2|.|TRBJ2-7
TGTGCCAGCAGCGTAGATAATAGCGGGGGGGAATACGAGCAGTACTTC
CASSVDNSGGEYEQYF
>TRBV7-9|TRBD1|few|TRBJ1-4
TGTGCCAGCAGCTCGCTGGGACAGGGGATCGAAAAACTGTTTTTT
CASSSLGQGIEKLFF
>TRBV7-2|.|.|TRBJ2-2
TGTGCCAGCAGTCAGAGCACCGGGGAGCTGTTTTTT
CASSQSTGELFF
>TRBV19|.|many|TRBJ1-1
TGTGCCAGTACCCAAGACGGATCCACTGAAGCTTTCTTT
CASTQDGSTEAFF
>TRBV15|.|few|TRBJ2-1
TGTGCCACCAGCAGAGGGGGGGCGATCGATGAGCAGTTCTTC
CATSRGGAIDEQFF
>TRBV7-2|TRBD2|.|TRBJ2-1
TGTGCCAGTTCCCTCAGCGGGGGCCATATAGCCTACAATGAGCAGTTCTTC
CASSLSGGHIAYNEQFF
>TRBV29-1|.|.|TRBJ1-3
TGCAGCGTGCAGAATCCTGGAAACACCATATATTTT
CSVQNPGNTIYF
>TRBV2|TRBD2|few|TRBJ2-5
TGTGCCAGCAAGGTGGGAAGCGGGGGAAAAGAGGAGACCCAGTACTTC
CASKVGSGGKEETQYF
>TRBV6-6|.|few|TRBJ1-4
TGTGCCAGCACCCAAAGAAAGGGGGCAACTAATGAAAAACTGTTTTTT
CASTQRKGATNEKLFF
>TRBV9|.|many|TRBJ1-2
TGTGCCAGCAGCGTAGCTCCAGGGTCCCACAATGGCTACACCTTC
CASSVAPGSHNGYTF
>TRBV29-1|TRBD1|few|TRBJ1-5
TGCAGCGTTGTGGGGGGACAGAATCAGCCCCAGCATTTT
CSVVGGQNQPQHF
>TRBV5-1|TRBD1|.|TRBJ2-1
TGCGCCAGCAGCCTACGGGACAGTAACAATGAGCAGTTCTTC
CASSLRDSNNEQFF
>TRBV18|TRBD1|few|TRBJ1-1
TGTGCCAGCTCTTCACCGTGGGACAGGGACACTGAAGCTTTCTTT
CASSSPWDRDTEAFF
>TRBV5-1|.|many|TRBJ2-5
TGCGCCAGCAGCTTGGCCGGCAGGGTAATCGGAGAGACCCAGTACTTC
CASSLAGRVIGETQYF
>TRBV2|.|.|TRBJ2-2
TGTGCCAGCACCCGAGAATCAGGCTACGGGGAGCTGTTTTTT
CASTRESGYGELFF
>TRBV9|.|few|TRBJ2-1
TGTGCCAGCAGCGTAGCTATGGGGGGCAATGAGCAGTTCTTC
CASSVAMGGNEQFF
>TRBV28|TRBD1|.|TRBJ1-2
TGTGCCAGCAGCTCGGGACAGGGGGTGTTCGGCTACACCTTC
CASSSGQGVFGYTF
>TRBV4-3|TRBD1|few|TRBJ2-3
TGCGCCAGCAGCCAAGGAGGCAGGGGGATCACAGATACGCAGTATTTT
CASSQGGRGITDTQYF
>TRBV28|TRBD1|.|TRBJ1-2
TGTGCCAGCAGTCTAGGGGGCAACTATGGCTACACCTTC
CASSLGGNYGYTF
>TRBV6-1|.|few|TRBJ2-3
TGTGCCAGCAGTGAAGGAGGCGGGAGCACAGATACGCAGTATTTT
CASSEGGGSTDTQYF
>TRBV9|TRBD1|.|TRBJ1-3
TGTGCCAGTCGGGCAGGGGGACTAAACTCTGGAAACACCATATATTTT
CASRAGGLNSGNTIYF
>TRBV15|TRBD1|.|TRBJ1-1
TGTGCCACCAGCAGAGAGACAGGGAGGGCTTTCTTT
CATSRETGRAFF
>TRBV9|.|.|TRBJ2-5
TGTGCCAGCAGCGTAGGTAGGGCAGGGGGGATCCAAGAGACCCAGTACTTC
CASSVGRAGGIQETQYF
>TRBV19|.|.|TRBJ1-2
TGTGCCAGTAAAAAACAGGGATTCGGTGGCTACACCTTC
CASKKQGFGGYTF
>TRBV18|TRBD1|many|TRBJ2-7
TGTGCCAGCTCACCTCAAGAGGGACAGCCCTACGAGCAGTACTTC
CASSPQEGQPYEQYF
>TRBV2|TRBD1|.|TRBJ1-5
TGTGCCAGCAGCCAGGGGGCAGGGGGCAATCAGCCCCAGCATTTT
CASSQGAGGNQPQHF
>TRBV29-1|.|few|TRBJ1-1
TGCAGCGTCGAAGGGTTGGGTTTCGGTGTAGCTTTCTTT
CSVEGLGFGVAFF
>TRBV5-1|.|.|TRBJ2-3
TGCGCCAGCAGCGTAACAGGAGATACGCAGTATTTT
CASSVTGDTQYF
>TRBV19|TRBD1|few|TRBJ2-7
TGTGCCAGTAGTATACTGTCGGACAGGGGTGGCGAGCAGTACTTC
CASSILSDRGGEQYF
>TRBV7-9|.|few|TRBJ1-2
TGTGCCAGCAGCAGAGACACCTATGGCTACACCTTC
CASSRDTYGYTF
>TRBV28|TRBD2|few|TRBJ2-1
TGTGCCAGCAGTGCCCAGCGGGGTCGCTCCTACAATGAGCAGTTCTTC
CASSAQRGRSYNEQFF
>TRBV29-1|.|few|TRBJ2-2
TGCAGCGTGGGGAGACAGACCGACACCGGGGAGCTGTTTTTT
CSVGRQTDTGELFF
>TRBV19|.|many|TRBJ1-1
TGTGCCAGTAGTATATCTCCGGGGAACACTGAAGCTTTCTTT
CASSISPGNTEAFF
>TRBV9|.|few|TRBJ1-6
TGTGCCAGCAGCGTGGCAGGGAATTCACCCCTCCACTTT
CASSVAGNSPLHF
>TRBV28|TRBD1|.|TRBJ1-5
TGTGCCAGCAGTCTGGGACAGCCAAACCGTCCCCAGCATTTT
CASSLGQPNRPQHF
>TRBV13|.|.|TRBJ1-2
TGTGCCAGCAGCTTAGCGGAACACCACTATGGCTACACCTTC
CASSLAEHHYGYTF
>TRBV5-1|TRBD1|.|TRBJ1-6
TGCGCCAGCAGCTCGACAGGGGGTAATTCACCCCTCCACTTT
CASSSTGGNSPLHF
>TRBV5-1|.|few|TRBJ1-1
TGCGCCAGCAGCGCCGACAGTGAAGCTTTCTTT
CASSADSEAFF